The 6 T cell receptor beta chains below all came from one sample that was sequenced in a study of Ad26.COV2.S vaccination and SARS-CoV-2 variants. Using immunoSEQ multiplex PCR, the repertoire was profiled, and TCRdb retains in-frame clones only, with some absent. The sample lists over 400,000 clones; 80% to 95% were seen once. The sample's treatment: roughly 19 received Ad26.COV2.S at low or high dose, single or two shots; about 5 received placebo; per-sample allocation not given. Sampling happened 63 days after the first vaccine or placebo injection. Material: peripheral blood, obtained in a trial of Ad26.COV2.S vaccine versus placebo. Receptors were obtained from a person aged 18-65 years who received the Ad26.COV2.S COVID-19 vaccine or a placebo.

V gene TRBV9 combines with J gene TRBJ1-1, with a tentative D call TRBD1 (5 bases). Germline loops: CDR1 SGDLS, CDR2 YYNGEE. V gave up 0 bases and J gave up 5 bases, with 14 bases separating them. This CDR3 is 15 amino acids long. The CDR3 nucleotides read TGTGCCAGCAGCGTAGCTCAAACAGGCTGGACTGAAGCTTTCTTT. It is translated as CASSVAQTGWTEAFF. The whole variable domain, filled in from reference TRBV9 and TRBJ1-1, reads DSGVTQTPKHLITATGQRVTLRCSPRSGDLSVYWYQQSLDQGLQFLIQYYNGEERAKGNILERFSAQQFPDLHSELNLSSLELGDSALYFCASSVAQTGWTEAFFGQGTRLTVV.

V and J are TRBV27 and TRBJ1-5; the match to TRBD1 covers 7 bases. The CDR3 is made up of 14 amino acids. J was trimmed by 5 bases and V by 3 bases; bases with no gene match: 4. Germline values: CDR1 MNHEY, CDR2 SMNVEV (reference sequence). In DNA form, the CDR3 reads TGTGCCAGCAGTTTGGGACAGCCTTATCAGCCCCAGCATTTT. It specifies CASSLGQPYQPQHF.

For this clone: This same CDR3 is encoded by further DNA sequences in the sample. V and J are TRBV12-3 or TRBV12-4 and TRBJ1-4; D gene uncertain. Deletions cut 3 bases from V and 8 bases from J, with 4 bases between. The CDR3 runs to 11 residues. The CDR3 spells CASSLGEKLFF. In nucleotides, the CDR3 is TGTGCCAGCAGTTTGGGGGAAAAACTGTTTTTT.

The CDR3 DNA reads as TGCAGTGCTAGTGGACAGTCCTATAGCAATCAGCCCCAGCATTTT. This gives the protein CSASGQSYSNQPQHF. The chain has TRBV20-1 and TRBJ1-5; possible D gene TRBD1, 6 bases. Germline V gives CDR1 DFQATT, CDR2 SNEGSKA (reference sequence). This CDR3 spans 15 amino acids. The V end lost 3 bases, the J end lost 0 bases, and 12 bases lay between the germline ends.

The chain links TRBV5-1 to TRBJ1-5, with D possibly TRBD1 on 6 matching bases. Germline-derived CDR1 and CDR2 are SGHRS and YFSETQ. The CDR3 is made up of 15 amino acids. Between the trimmed V and J ends, which lost 5 bases and 2 bases, there was a span of 14 bases. CDR3 DNA: TGCGCCAGCAGTTCGCGGGGGCTTCGCAATCAGCCCCAGCATTTT. It is translated as CASSSRGLRNQPQHF. Using reference TRBV5-1 and TRBJ1-5 for the parts outside the CDR3, the full variable domain is KAGVTQTPRYLIKTRGQQVTLSCSPISGHRSVSWYQQTPGQGLQFLFEYFSETQRNKGNFPGRFSGRQFSNSRSEMNVSTLELGDSALYLCASSSRGLRNQPQHFGDGTRLSIL.

The J gene is TRBJ2-3, the V gene TRBV4-3; 8 bases are a match to TRBD1. Germline CDR1 and CDR2: LGHNA and YSLEER. This CDR3 region has 18 residues. Trimming took 0 bases from V and 3 from J; bases not matched to a gene: 11. CDR3 sequence reads: CASSQDLQGARGTDTQYF. The DNA of the CDR3 is TGCGCCAGCAGCCAAGATCTTCAGGGGGCGAGGGGTACAGATACGCAGTATTTT.